These T cell receptor beta chains were read from a single sample in a study of cytomegalovirus exposure and HLA in healthy donors. The method was immunoSEQ multiplex PCR; TCRdb's version includes in-frame clones alone and lacks a portion of them. The sample lists 95,000 to 150,000 clones; less than 90% were seen once. The source material was PBMCs. All receptors come from a young man in good health and CMV-seropositive. The CDR3 runs from the conserved cysteine through the conserved F or W. A D gene is named only where the DNA matches it firmly. The listing skips clone size in some rows; elsewhere it reads once, few, many or a size class.

TRBV5-8	few	TRBJ2-5	.	TGTGCCAGCAGCTTATTCATTCAGGGGGGAAAGACCCAGTACTTC	CASSLFIQGGKTQYF
TRBV25-1	.	TRBJ2-5	TRBD1	TGTGCCAGCAGTTCTAGACAGGGCCAAGAGACCCAGTACTTC	CASSSRQGQETQYF
TRBV21-1	.	TRBJ1-3	.	TGTGCCAGCACCCCCCGGGAAGCTGGAAACACCATATATTTT	CASTPREAGNTIYF
TRBV7-9	.	TRBJ2-2	TRBD1	TGTGCCAGCAGCCCCAAGGACGGACAGGGTAACACCGGGGAGCTGTTTTTT	CASSPKDGQGNTGELFF
TRBV18	once	TRBJ2-2	.	TGTGCCAGCTCACCCGGGCCGAAGGGGACCGGGGAGCTGTTTTTT	CASSPGPKGTGELFF
TRBV15	.	TRBJ2-2	.	TGTGCCACCAGCAGAGGGGGGGAGAACACCGGGGAGCTGTTTTTT	CATSRGGENTGELFF
TRBV27	.	TRBJ1-5	TRBD1	TGTGCCAGCAGTGCCGGGACAGGGGGCTACAATCAGCCCCAGCATTTT	CASSAGTGGYNQPQHF
TRBV30	.	TRBJ1-1	TRBD1	TGTGCCTGGAGTGTAAGTGGGACAGGAGCTGAAGCTTTCTTT	CAWSVSGTGAEAFF
TRBV5-6	.	TRBJ1-2	TRBD1	TGTGCCAGCAGGCCGGACAGGGCGGTAGGGGGCTACACCTTC	CASRPDRAVGGYTF
TRBV5-4	once	TRBJ2-5	.	TGTGCCAGCAGCTTGGTCGAGGGAATGTTTGGAGAGACCCAGTACTTC	CASSLVEGMFGETQYF